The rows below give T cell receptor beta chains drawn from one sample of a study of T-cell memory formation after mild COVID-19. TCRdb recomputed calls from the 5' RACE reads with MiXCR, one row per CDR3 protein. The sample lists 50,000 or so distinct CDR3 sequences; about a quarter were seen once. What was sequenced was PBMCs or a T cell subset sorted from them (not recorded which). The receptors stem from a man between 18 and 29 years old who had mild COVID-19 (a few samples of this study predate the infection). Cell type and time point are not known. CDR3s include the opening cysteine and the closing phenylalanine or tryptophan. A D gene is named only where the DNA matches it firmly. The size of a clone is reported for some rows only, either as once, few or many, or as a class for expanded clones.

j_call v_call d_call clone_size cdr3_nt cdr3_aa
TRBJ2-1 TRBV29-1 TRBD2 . TGCAGCGTTGATGGGGGACTAGCGGGGGTGAGCTCCTACAATGAGCAGTTCTTC CSVDGGLAGVSSYNEQFF
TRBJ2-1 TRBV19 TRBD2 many TGTGCCAGTAGCCGGACTAGCGGCACCTACAATGAGCAGTTCTTC CASSRTSGTYNEQFF
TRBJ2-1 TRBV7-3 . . TGTGCCAGCAGCCCATCAGGGGAGTACAATGAGCAGTTCTTC CASSPSGEYNEQFF
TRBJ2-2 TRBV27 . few TGTGCCAGCAGTTCACCATCGGGTGCTCACCTTGGGGAGCTGTTTTTT CASSSPSGAHLGELFF
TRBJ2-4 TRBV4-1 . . TGCGCCAGCAGCCAAGGAGGGAGCCCCTACGAGAATCAGTACTTC CASSQGGSPYENQYF
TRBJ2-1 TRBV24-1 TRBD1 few TGTGCCACCAGTGATTCCGGGACAGGGCAGTTCTTC CATSDSGTGQFF
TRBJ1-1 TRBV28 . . TGTGCCCTTCAGGATTCGATCTACACTGAAGCTTTCTTT CALQDSIYTEAFF
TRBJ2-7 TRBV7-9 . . TGTGCCAGCAGCCCCCCCGTCCCCCGTGGGGGGTACTACGAGCAGTACTTC CASSPPVPRGGYYEQYF
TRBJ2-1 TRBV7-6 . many TGTGCCAGCAGCCCACCAGACTACAATGAGCAGTTCTTC CASSPPDYNEQFF
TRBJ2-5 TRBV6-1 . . TGTGCCAGCAGTGAAGGTGCAGACCAAGAGACCCAGTACTTC CASSEGADQETQYF
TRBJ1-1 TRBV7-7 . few TGTGCTAGCAGCTTAAACGTGAACACTGAAGCTTTCTTT CASSLNVNTEAFF
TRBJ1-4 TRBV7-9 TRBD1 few TGTGCCAGCAGCCCCGGACAGGGGAGGGCTAATGAAAAACTGTTTTTT CASSPGQGRANEKLFF
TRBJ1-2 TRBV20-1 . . TGCAGTGCTAGAGGCCAGGGGATTACCTACACCTTC CSARGQGITYTF
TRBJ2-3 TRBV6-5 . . TGTGCCAGCAGAGCAGGGGCCACAGATACGAAGTATTTT CASRAGATDTKYF
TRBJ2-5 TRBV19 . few TGTGCCAGTACCTCGGGACAAGAGACCCAGTACTTC CASTSGQETQYF
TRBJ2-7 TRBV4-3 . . TGCGCCAGCAGCCAAGTTCTTCGTACAGGATCGTTAATCTACGAGCAGTACTTC CASSQVLRTGSLIYEQYF
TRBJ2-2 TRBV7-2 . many TGTGCCAGCAGAGTACTTAGCGGAGACACCGGGGAGCTGTTTTTT CASRVLSGDTGELFF
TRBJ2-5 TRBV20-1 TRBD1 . TGCAGTGCTACGGGCTGGGACAGGGGGCAAGAGACCCAGTACTTC CSATGWDRGQETQYF
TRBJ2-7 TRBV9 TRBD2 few TGTGCCAGCAGCGTAGGACTAGCGGGGGGGCCTTCCGAGCAGTACTTC CASSVGLAGGPSEQYF
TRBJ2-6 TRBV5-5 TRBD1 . TGTGCCAGCAGCTTGGCCGGGGACAGTTCTAGTTCTGGGGCCAACGTCCTGACTTTC CASSLAGDSSSSGANVLTF
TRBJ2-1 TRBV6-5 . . TGTGCCAGCAGTGGCGGCCCTAGCTCCTACAATGAGCAGTTCTTC CASSGGPSSYNEQFF
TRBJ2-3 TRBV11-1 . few TGTGCCAGCAGCTTACGGTTCGATACGCAGTATTTT CASSLRFDTQYF
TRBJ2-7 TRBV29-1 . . TGCAGCGCCGTGGCCCCGGACGAGCAGTACTTC CSAVAPDEQYF
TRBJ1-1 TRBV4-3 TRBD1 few TGCGCCAGCAGCCATGGGACAGTCATGAACACTGAAGCTTTCTTT CASSHGTVMNTEAFF
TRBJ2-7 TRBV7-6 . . TGTGCCAGCAGCTTAGGTAGTGGTGGTCTGTACGAGCAGTACTTC CASSLGSGGLYEQYF
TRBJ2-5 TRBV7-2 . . TGTGCCAGCAGCCAGGCACAGACCCAGTACTTC CASSQAQTQYF
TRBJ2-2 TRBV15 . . TGTGCCACCAGCAGAGATCCCGTTCAGGGCGACACCGGGGAGCTGTTTTTT CATSRDPVQGDTGELFF
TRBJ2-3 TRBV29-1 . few TGCAGCGTTGTTGGCAGCAACACAGATACGCAGTATTTT CSVVGSNTDTQYF
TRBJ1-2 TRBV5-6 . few TGTGCCAGCAGCTTGTGGGGTTTCGATGGCTACACCTTC CASSLWGFDGYTF
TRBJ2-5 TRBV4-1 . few TGCGCCAGCAGCCAAGATAGCACGGAGCAAGAGACCCAGTACTTC CASSQDSTEQETQYF
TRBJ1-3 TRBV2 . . TGTGCCAGCACTGACACCCCTGGAAACACCATATATTTT CASTDTPGNTIYF
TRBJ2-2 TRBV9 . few TGTGCCAGCAGCGTAGGGACTCAACCGAACACCGGGGAGCTGTTTTTT CASSVGTQPNTGELFF
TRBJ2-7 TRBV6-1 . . TGTGCCAGCAGTGAAGGCTTAACCTACGAGCAGTACTTC CASSEGLTYEQYF
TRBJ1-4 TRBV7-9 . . TGTGCCAGCAGCTTACAAACAGCAAATGAAAAACTGTTTTTT CASSLQTANEKLFF
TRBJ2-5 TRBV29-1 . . TGCTGCGTTGACTGGACAGAACAGACCCAGTACTTC CCVDWTEQTQYF
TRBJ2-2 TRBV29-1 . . TGCAGCGTTGGAGGGCTATCATACACCGGGGAGCTGTTTTTT CSVGGLSYTGELFF
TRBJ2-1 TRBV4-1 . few TGCGCCAGCAGCCATCCTGGCCGAGGGGGGCTATACAATGAGCAGTTCTTC CASSHPGRGGLYNEQFF
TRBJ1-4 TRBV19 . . TGTGCCAGTAGCCCGACAGTTACGACTGAAAAACTGTTTTTT CASSPTVTTEKLFF
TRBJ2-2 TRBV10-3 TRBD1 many TGTGCCATCCAGGACAGGGATGTGACCGGGGAGCTGTTTTTT CAIQDRDVTGELFF
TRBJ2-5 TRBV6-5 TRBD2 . TGTGCCAGCAGTACTGAGATAGCGGGGGCTACCGGGGAGACCCAGTACTTC CASSTEIAGATGETQYF
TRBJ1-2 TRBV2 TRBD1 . TGTGCCAGCAACTACAGGGGAGCGGATGGCTACACCTTC CASNYRGADGYTF
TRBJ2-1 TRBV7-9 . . TGTGCCAGCAGCCCAACGACAGATACCTACAATGAGCAGTTCTTC CASSPTTDTYNEQFF
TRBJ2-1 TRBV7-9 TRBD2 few TGTGCCAGCAGGCGGACTAGCGGGATCGGTGAGCAGTTCTTC CASRRTSGIGEQFF
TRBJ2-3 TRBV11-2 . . TGTTCCAGCAGCCTTGTCCCCGGGGTGGGAGATACGCAGTATTTT CSSSLVPGVGDTQYF
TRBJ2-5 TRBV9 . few TGTGCCAGCAGCGTGGGACGGCTACCTCAAGAGACCCAGTACTTC CASSVGRLPQETQYF
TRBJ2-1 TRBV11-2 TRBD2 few TGTGCCAGCAGCTTAGGAGCGGGGGGCGGGAATGAGCAGTTCTTC CASSLGAGGGNEQFF
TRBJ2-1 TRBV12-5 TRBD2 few TGTGCTAGTGGTTTGGTAAGGACGGGGGGCTACAATGAGCAGTTCTTC CASGLVRTGGYNEQFF
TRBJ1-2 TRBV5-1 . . TGCGCCAGCAGCTTGATATTGTTGGGGCAGGTTGGCTACACCTTC CASSLILLGQVGYTF
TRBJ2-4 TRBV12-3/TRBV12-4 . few TGTGCCAGCAGTTTGGAGATCTCACGGATTCAGTACTTC CASSLEISRIQYF
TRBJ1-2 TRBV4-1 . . TGCGCCAGCAGCCAAGTCACAATGGGTTCAGGGTATAACTATGGCTACACCTTC CASSQVTMGSGYNYGYTF